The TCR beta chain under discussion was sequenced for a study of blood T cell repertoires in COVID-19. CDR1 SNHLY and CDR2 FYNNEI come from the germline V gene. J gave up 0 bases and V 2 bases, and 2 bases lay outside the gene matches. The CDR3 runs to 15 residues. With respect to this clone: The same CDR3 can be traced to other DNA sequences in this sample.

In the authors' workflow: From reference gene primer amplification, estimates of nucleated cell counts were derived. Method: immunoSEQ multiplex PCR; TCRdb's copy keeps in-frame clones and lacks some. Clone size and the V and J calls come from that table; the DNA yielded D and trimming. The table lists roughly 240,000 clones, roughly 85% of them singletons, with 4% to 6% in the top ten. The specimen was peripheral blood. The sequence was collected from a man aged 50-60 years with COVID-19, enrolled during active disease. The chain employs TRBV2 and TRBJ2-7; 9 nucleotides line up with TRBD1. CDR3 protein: CASSENRGPSYEQYF. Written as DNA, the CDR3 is TGTGCCAGCAGTGAAAACAGGGGGCCCTCCTACGAGCAGTACTTC.